This T cell receptor beta chain is from a study of cytomegalovirus exposure and HLA in healthy donors. The wider study: There were about 85 million unique TCRs (from HLA-typed donors) in an early data release. Findings of the study overall: TCR sequences were mostly rare, though some public TCRs occurred in many donors. A highly shared variant cluster was judged a likely technical artifact.

Trimming took off 0 bases at V and 6 bases at J, with 17 bases between the two ends. Germline CDR1 and CDR2: WSHSY and SAAADI. The length of the CDR3 is 17 residues. With respect to this clone: Its antigen is not identified.

13 Jbeta primers and 60 Vbeta primers were used for the PCR. Method: immunoSEQ multiplex PCR; TCRdb's copy keeps in-frame clones and lacks some. Altogether under 150,000 clones are present, approximately 80% being singletons, with the ten largest covering more than 3%. The genes are TRBV10-2 and TRBJ1-4, with D unclear. The specimen sequenced was PBMCs. The sequence was collected from a male donor in good health and CMV-seronegative. The CDR3 region is CASSESGNSGLDEKLFF. For the CDR3, the DNA is TGCGCCAGCAGTGAGTCAGGCAACTCAGGTTTGGATGAAAAACTGTTTTTT.